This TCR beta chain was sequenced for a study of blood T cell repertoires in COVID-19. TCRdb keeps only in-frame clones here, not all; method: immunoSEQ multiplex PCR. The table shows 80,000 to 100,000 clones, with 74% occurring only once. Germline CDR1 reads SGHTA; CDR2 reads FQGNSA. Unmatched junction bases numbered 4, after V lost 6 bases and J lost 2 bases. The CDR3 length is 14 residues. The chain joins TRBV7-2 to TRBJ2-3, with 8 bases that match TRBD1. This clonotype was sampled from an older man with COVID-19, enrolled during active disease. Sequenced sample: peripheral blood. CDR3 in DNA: TGTGCCAGCAGAAAGGACAGGGCCACAGATACGCAGTATTTT. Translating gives CASRKDRATDTQYF.